A single sample is the source of the 16 T cell receptor beta chains below, sequenced in a study of T cells in Graves' hyperthyroidism and ophthalmopathy. RNA transcripts provided the source from which TCR beta CDR3 regions were amplified. Initially, a first-round RT-PCR of the TCR CDR3 employed the HTBI primer set. TCRdb re-called the multiplex PCR reads with MiXCR, one entry per CDR3 protein. The sample has 500,000 to 550,000 distinct CDR3 sequences, around 20% seen once. The source material was blood. The receptors here all came from a man between 18 and 35 years old with Graves' hyperthyroidism.

This clonotype was detected a few times. The V and J genes are TRBV5-5 and TRBJ2-5; the match to TRBD1 covers 8 bases. This CDR3 comprises 12 residues. Germline CDR1 SGHKS, CDR2 YYEKEE (reference sequence). J was trimmed by 7 bases and V by 6 bases; bases with no gene match: 5. The CDR3 spells CASTGQVRTQYF. The DNA of the CDR3 is TGTGCCAGCACGGGACAGGTCAGGACCCAGTACTTC.

This clonotype was counted ten times or more. The gene calls are TRBV30 and TRBJ2-2; 10 positions agree with TRBD1. The CDR3 is 15 residues long. Trimming took 3 bases from V and 3 from J; bases not matched to a gene: 4. Germline assignment: CDR1 GTSNPN and CDR2 SVGIG (reference sequence). The CDR3 is CAWRRTGGDTGELFF. CDR3 nucleotide sequence: TGTGCCTGGAGGAGGACAGGGGGGGACACCGGGGAGCTGTTTTTT.

The rearrangement joins TRBV12-5 to TRBJ1-2; the match to TRBD1 covers 11 bases. V lost 6 bases and J lost 6; bases outside the gene matches: 9. Germline loops: CDR1 LGHNT, CDR2 FRNRAP. CDR3 size: 15 residues. The CDR3 loop reads CASGRGQGDSDGYTF. The CDR3 region has the DNA TGTGCTAGTGGCCGGGGACAGGGGGATTCGGATGGCTACACCTTC.

This clonotype was seen more than once but under ten times. The J gene is TRBJ2-5, the V gene TRBV30; D gene ambiguous. Trimming left V 0 bases short and J 7 bases short, with 12 bases between. Germline loops: CDR1 GTSNPN, CDR2 SVGIG (reference sequence). CDR3 length equals 13 residues. As DNA, the CDR3 is TGTGCCTGGAGTGTAGGCCACGTAGGGACCCAGTACTTC. Protein product: CAWSVGHVGTQYF.

This clonotype occurred many times. The chain uses TRBV6-4 and TRBJ1-3, with D perhaps TRBD1 (5 bases). The germline V and J ends were trimmed by 6 bases and 0 bases, with 18 bases remaining between them. Germline loops: CDR1 MRHNA, CDR2 SNTAGT. This CDR3 region has 17 residues. CDR3 nucleotide sequence: TGTGCCAGCAGCGCACTCCGGGACGGAGACTCTGGAAACACCATATATTTT. It specifies CASSALRDGDSGNTIYF.

The V gene is TRBV2, the J gene TRBJ1-1; D is unresolved. Germline V lookup: CDR1 SNHLY, CDR2 FYNNEI. This CDR3 has 13 residues. The V end was cut by 8 bases, the J end by 2 bases, with 12 bases between. The CDR3 spells CASEPGKNTEAFF. CDR3 in DNA: TGTGCCAGCGAACCAGGAAAAAACACTGAAGCTTTCTTT.

This clonotype was found many times. The chain carries TRBV20-1 and TRBJ2-7; D remains unclear. The CDR3 runs 13 residues. Germline V lookup: CDR1 DFQATT, CDR2 SNEGSKA (reference sequence). Between the trimmed V and J ends, which lost 0 bases and 3 bases, there was a span of 9 bases. This chain's CDR3 is CSARELGVYEQYF. CDR3 coding DNA: TGCAGTGCTAGAGAGCTAGGCGTCTACGAGCAGTACTTC.

This clonotype was counted ten times or more. The gene calls are TRBV28 and TRBJ1-2; D remains unclear. Looked up from germline, CDR1 is MDHEN and CDR2 is SYDVKM. The CDR3 has 13 amino acids. V shed 5 bases and J shed 3 bases, with 10 bases lying between them. The CDR3 here is CASSRGGDYGYTF. In DNA, the CDR3 is TGTGCCAGCAGTCGCGGCGGGGACTATGGCTACACCTTC.

In its sample, this clonotype was seen a few times. The chain has TRBV6-1 and TRBJ2-7, with no clear D. Deletions cut 4 bases from V and 7 bases from J, with 17 bases between. The length of the CDR3 is 14 residues. The V gene's germline CDR1 is MNHNS and CDR2 SASEGT. CDR3 bases: TGTGCCAGCAGTGGAGAGGCAGCGTTCAGGGAGCAGTACTTC. Encoded protein: CASSGEAAFREQYF.

The chain joins TRBV19 to TRBJ2-4, with TRBD1 matching 7 bases. This CDR3 comprises 16 residues. The V and J ends lost 4 bases and 2 bases, in that order; junction bases with no gene match: 8. Germline-derived CDR1 and CDR2 are LNHDA and SQIVND (reference sequence). The CDR3 here is CASSTNRGMTKNIQYF. As DNA, the CDR3 is TGTGCCAGTAGTACGAACAGGGGAATGACCAAAAACATTCAGTACTTC.

This clonotype was observed at least ten times. CDR3 in amino acids: CASSYWIEAFF. The CDR3 DNA follows: TGTGCCAGCAGTTACTGGATTGAAGCTTTCTTT. The chain links TRBV6-2 or TRBV6-3 to TRBJ1-1; D not resolved. The CDR3 has 11 residues. CDR1 is MNHEY, CDR2 SVGEGT, per germline. V lost 1 base and J lost 7, with 4 bases in between.

This clonotype was observed at least ten times. It is likely a read error, because the conserved phenylalanine at the end of the CDR3 is missing. The chain joins TRBV7-9 to TRBJ1-1; D not certain. This CDR3 is built from 12 residues. V lost 0 bases, J lost 9 bases, and 8 bases lay in between. CDR1 and CDR2 from the germline V gene are SEHNR and FQNEAQ (reference sequence). The CDR3 spells CASSLAKEKAFS. The CDR3 DNA is TGTGCCAGCAGCTTAGCAAAGGAGAAAGCTTTCTCT.

In its sample, this clonotype was seen many times. The V gene is TRBV7-8, the J gene TRBJ2-5; D is perhaps TRBD1 or TRBD2 (5 bases each). There are 16 residues in the CDR3. Germline V lookup: CDR1 SGHVS, CDR2 FQNEAQ. V gave up 0 bases and J gave up 5 bases, with 16 bases separating them. CDR3 residues: CASSLAPGPHGETQYF. Written as DNA, the CDR3 is TGTGCCAGCAGCTTAGCCCCGGGGCCCCACGGGGAGACCCAGTACTTC. Together with reference TRBV7-8 and TRBJ2-5, the CDR3 gives the full variable domain: GAGVSQSPRYKVAKRGQDVALRCDPISGHVSLFWYQQALGQGPEFLTYFQNEAQLDKSGLPSDRFFAERPEGSVSTLKIQRTQQEDSAVYLCASSLAPGPHGETQYFGPGTRLLVL.

This clonotype was observed many times. V and J are TRBV7-9 and TRBJ2-7; a weak D match, TRBD2 (6 bases). The ends were cut back, 3 bases at V and 1 base at J, with 10 bases in the middle. The germline V gene encodes CDR1 SEHNR and CDR2 FQNEAQ (reference sequence). The CDR3 has 14 residues. The CDR3 sequence: CASSFAGTSYEQYF. In nucleotides, the CDR3 is TGTGCCAGCAGCTTCGCCGGGACTTCCTACGAGCAGTACTTC.

V is TRBV2 and J is TRBJ2-4, with 10 bases lining up with TRBD1. This CDR3 region has 12 residues. With V trimmed by 4 bases and J by 9 bases, 0 bases remained unmatched. Germline V CDR1 and CDR2: SNHLY, FYNNEI. This CDR3 reads CASSGDRGIQYF. In nucleotides, the CDR3 is TGTGCCAGCAGTGGGGACAGGGGCATTCAGTACTTC.

There are many counts of this clonotype. The chain employs TRBV6-2 or TRBV6-3 and TRBJ2-6, with TRBD2 as a possible D gene (5 bases). Germline CDR1 is MNHEY and CDR2 is SVGEGT. This CDR3 spans 15 amino acids. Trimming removed 4 bases at V and 2 bases at J, with 9 bases between. CDR3 sequence (DNA): TGTGCCAGCAGTTTCTCACTAGCTGGGGCCAACGTCCTGACTTTC. This translates into CASSFSLAGANVLTF.